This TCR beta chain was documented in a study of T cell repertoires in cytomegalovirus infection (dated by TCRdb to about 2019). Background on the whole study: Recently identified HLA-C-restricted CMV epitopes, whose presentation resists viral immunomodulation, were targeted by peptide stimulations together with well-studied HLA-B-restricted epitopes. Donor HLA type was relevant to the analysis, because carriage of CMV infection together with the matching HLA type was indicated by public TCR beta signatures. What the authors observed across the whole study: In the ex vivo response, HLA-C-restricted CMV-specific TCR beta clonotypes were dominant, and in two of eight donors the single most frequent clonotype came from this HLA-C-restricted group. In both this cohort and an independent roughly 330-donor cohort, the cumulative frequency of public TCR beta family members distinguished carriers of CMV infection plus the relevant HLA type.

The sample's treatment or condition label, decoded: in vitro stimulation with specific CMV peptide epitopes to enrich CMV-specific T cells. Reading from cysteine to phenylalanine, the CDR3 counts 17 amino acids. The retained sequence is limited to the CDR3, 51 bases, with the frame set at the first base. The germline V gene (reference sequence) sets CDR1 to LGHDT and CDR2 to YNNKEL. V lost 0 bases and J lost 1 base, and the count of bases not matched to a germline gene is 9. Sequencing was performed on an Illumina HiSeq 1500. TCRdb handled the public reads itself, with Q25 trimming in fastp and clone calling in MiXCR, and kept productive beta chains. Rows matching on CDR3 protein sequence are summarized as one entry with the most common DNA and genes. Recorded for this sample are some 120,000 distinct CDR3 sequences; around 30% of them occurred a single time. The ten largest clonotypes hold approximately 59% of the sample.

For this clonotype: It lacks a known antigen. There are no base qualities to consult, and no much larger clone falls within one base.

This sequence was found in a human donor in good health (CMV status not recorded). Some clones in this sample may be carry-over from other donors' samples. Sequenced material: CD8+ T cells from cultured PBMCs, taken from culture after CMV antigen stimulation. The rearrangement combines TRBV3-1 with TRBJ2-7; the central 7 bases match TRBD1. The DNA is TGTGCCAGCAGCCAAGATCATGGGACAGATGGATCCTACGAGCAGTACTTC. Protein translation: CASSQDHGTDGSYEQYF.